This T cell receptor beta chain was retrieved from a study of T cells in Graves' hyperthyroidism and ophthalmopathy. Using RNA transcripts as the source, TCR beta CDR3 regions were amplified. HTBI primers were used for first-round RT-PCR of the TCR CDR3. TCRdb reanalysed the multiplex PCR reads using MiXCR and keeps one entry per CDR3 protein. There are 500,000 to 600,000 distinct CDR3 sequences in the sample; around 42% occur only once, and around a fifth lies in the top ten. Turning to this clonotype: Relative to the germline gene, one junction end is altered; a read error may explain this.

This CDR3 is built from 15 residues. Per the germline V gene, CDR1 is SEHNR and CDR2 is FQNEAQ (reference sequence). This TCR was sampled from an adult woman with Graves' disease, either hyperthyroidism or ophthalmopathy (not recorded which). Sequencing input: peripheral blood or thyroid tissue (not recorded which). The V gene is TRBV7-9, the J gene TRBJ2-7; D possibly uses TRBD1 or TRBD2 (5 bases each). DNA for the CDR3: TGCGCCAGCAGCTTTACCGGGACGAAGGACTACGAGCAGTACTTC. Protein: CASSFTGTKDYEQYF.